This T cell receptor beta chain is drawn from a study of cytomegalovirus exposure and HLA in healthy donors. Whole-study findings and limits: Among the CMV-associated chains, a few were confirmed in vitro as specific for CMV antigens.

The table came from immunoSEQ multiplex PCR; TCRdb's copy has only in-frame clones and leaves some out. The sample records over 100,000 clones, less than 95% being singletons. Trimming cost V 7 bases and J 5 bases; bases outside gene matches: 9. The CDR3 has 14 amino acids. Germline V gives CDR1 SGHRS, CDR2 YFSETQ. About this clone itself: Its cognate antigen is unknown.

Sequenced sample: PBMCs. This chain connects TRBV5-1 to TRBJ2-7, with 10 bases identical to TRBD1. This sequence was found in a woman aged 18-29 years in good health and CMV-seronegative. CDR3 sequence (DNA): TGCGCCAGCGGCCTCAGGGACAGGGGAGACGAGCAGTACTTC. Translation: CASGLRDRGDEQYF.